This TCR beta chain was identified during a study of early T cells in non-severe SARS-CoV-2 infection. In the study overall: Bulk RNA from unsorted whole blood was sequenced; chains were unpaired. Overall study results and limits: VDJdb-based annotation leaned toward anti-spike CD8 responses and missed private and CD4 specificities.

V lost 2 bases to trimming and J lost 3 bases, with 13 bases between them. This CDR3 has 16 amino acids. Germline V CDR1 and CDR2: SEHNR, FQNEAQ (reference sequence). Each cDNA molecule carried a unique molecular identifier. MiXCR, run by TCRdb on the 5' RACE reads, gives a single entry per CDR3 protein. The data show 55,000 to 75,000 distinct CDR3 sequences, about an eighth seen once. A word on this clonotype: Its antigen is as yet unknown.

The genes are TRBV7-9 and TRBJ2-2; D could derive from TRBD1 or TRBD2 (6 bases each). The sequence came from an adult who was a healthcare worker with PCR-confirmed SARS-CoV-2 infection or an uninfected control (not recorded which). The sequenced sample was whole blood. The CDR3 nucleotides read TGTGCCAGCAGCTTATTTCCGGGGGCCGACACCGGGGAGCTGTTTTTT. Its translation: CASSLFPGADTGELFF. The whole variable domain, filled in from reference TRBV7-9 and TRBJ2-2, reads DTGVSQNPRHKITKRGQNVTFRCDPISEHNRLYWYRQTLGQGPEFLTYFQNEAQLEKSRLLSDRFSAERPKGSFSTLEIQRTEQGDSAMYLCASSLFPGADTGELFFGEGSRLTVL.